The entry that follows covers one T cell receptor (beta chain) sequence. Its antigen is unidentified. Primed by a sample-barcoded 5' primer and a J-beta primer mix, a second PCR proceeded for about 7 to 12 cycles. The authors tagged each cDNA molecule using a template-switch adaptor with 12 random nucleotides. One entry per CDR3 protein results from TCRdb running MiXCR on the 5' RACE reads. The table lists 380,000 or so distinct CDR3 sequences, over 45% of them singletons. The data originate from a study of blood T cells in healthy people across ages. Whole-study context: About one barcoded beta molecule per two T cells was the capture yield of template switching. Study-wide findings and caveats: Roughly linearly, TCR beta diversity per million T cells fell as age increased.

The CDR3 is 16 residues long. The V gene end was trimmed by 4 bases and the J gene end by 7 bases; junction bases not matched to a gene: 10. Germline V gene sequence: CDR1 SQVTM, CDR2 ANQGSEA. The TCR sequence derives from a man aged 55-75 years in good health. Sequencing was performed on blood. The chain combines TRBV29-1 with TRBJ2-7; the match to TRBD2 covers 16 bases. The DNA for the CDR3 is TGCAGCGTTGCCTCGGGACTAGCGGGAGGGAACAATGAGCAGTACTTC. Translated: CSVASGLAGGNNEQYF.